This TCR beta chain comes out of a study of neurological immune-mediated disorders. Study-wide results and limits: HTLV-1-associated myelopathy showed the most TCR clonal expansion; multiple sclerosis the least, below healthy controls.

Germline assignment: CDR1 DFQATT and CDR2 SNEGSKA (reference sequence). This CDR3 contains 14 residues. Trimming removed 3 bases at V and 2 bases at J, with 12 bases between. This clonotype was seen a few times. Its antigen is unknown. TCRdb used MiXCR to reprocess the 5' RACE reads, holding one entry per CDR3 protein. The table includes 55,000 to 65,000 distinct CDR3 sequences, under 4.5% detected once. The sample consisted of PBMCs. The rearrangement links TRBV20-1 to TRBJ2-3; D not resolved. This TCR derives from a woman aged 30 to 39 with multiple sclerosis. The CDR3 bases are TGCAGTGCTAGGCTTCGAGGCACCACAGATACGCAGTATTTT. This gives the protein CSARLRGTTDTQYF.